This TCR beta chain came from a study of graft-versus-host responses after intestinal transplantation. Looking at the study overall: Each patient got anti-thymocyte globulin induction, then tacrolimus and steroids for roughly 3 years.

Here immunoSEQ multiplex PCR was the method, and the copy in TCRdb shows in-frame clones only, minus some. The table lists about 90,000 clones, 88% of them singletons. The germline V gene encodes CDR1 SGHAT and CDR2 FQDESV (reference sequence). V was trimmed by 5 bases and J by 6 bases, leaving 15 bases between them. The CDR3 runs 14 residues. Notes on this clone: The antigen is not known.

J is TRBJ2-3 and V is TRBV11-1; tentatively, D is TRBD2 (7 bases). Sequenced material: unstimulated CD4+ T cells sorted from spleen or lymph node cells, taken before transplant. The TCR sequence derives from a human donor who was the organ donor for an intestinal transplant. The CDR3 DNA reads TGTGCCAGCAGCGGGGGAGGGGGGGTTGATACGCAGTATTTT. Amino acids: CASSGGGGVDTQYF.